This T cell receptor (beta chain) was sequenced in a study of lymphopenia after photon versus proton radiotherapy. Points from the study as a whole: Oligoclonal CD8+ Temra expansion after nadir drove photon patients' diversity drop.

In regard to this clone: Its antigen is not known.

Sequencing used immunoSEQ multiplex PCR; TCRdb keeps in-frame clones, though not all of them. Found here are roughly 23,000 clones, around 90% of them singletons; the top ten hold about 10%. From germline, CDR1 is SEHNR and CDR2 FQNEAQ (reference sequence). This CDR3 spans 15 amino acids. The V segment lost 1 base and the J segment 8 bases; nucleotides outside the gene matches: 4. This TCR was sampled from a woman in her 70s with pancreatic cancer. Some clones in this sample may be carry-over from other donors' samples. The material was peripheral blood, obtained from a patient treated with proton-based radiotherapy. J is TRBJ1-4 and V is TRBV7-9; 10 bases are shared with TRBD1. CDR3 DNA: TGTGCCAGCAGCTTAGAGGGACAGGGGAACGAAAAACTGTTTTTT. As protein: CASSLEGQGNEKLFF.